What follows are 2 T cell receptor beta chains derived from one specimen sequenced in a study of technical replicates of blood from several donors. The assay was immunoSEQ multiplex PCR, and TCRdb's table has in-frame clones only and misses some. Of nearly 80,000 clones detected, 85% to 95% appear once; the ten largest clones hold 0.39%. The source material was T cells isolated from PBMCs. The receptors originated from a human donor in good health.

The chain joins TRBV28 to TRBJ1-1, with D unresolved. Germline CDR1 reads MDHEN; CDR2 reads SYDVKM. V was shortened by 5 bases and J by 4 bases, with 17 bases between the two germline ends. This CDR3 comprises 15 residues. CDR3 coding DNA: TGTGCCAGCAGTATGGCGAGAGGGTTGGGCACTGAAGCTTTCTTT. Amino acids: CASSMARGLGTEAFF.

The rearrangement uses TRBV5-4 and TRBJ2-2, with 8 bases aligning to TRBD1. CDR1 and CDR2 from the germline V gene are SGHNT and YYREEE (reference sequence). The CDR3 is 16 residues long. V lost 4 bases, J lost 5 bases, and 10 bases stayed unmatched. The CDR3 protein is CASSIRDRMRTGELFF. The CDR3 DNA reads as TGTGCCAGCAGCATCCGGGACAGGATGAGAACCGGGGAGCTGTTTTTT.